This record concerns one T cell receptor (beta chain) sequence. What antigen it recognizes has not been identified. No much larger clone exists at a distance of one base, and base qualities are not known. The library was generated by the immunoSEQ multiplex PCR assay. For the multiplex PCR, a mixture combining 60 forward primers for TCR Vbeta segments and 13 reverse primers for TCR Jbeta segments was used. A multiplex PCR assay on genomic DNA amplified the CDR3 region of rearranged TCR beta genes. On the Illumina HiSeq System, the amplified TCR beta libraries were sequenced as 87-base-pair reads. On the authors' methods: A later analysis counted about 80 million unique TCR beta chains across the 666 repertoires, and around 9.9 million of these chains were shared by at least two donors. A nearest-neighbor algorithm error-corrected the raw reads and collapsed the reads into unique sequences, merging closely related sequences to remove PCR and sequencing errors. To assign V, D and J gene segments, CDR3 sequences were aligned to IMGT reference sequences. Each retained sequence needed at least a six-nucleotide match to both a V gene segment and a J gene segment. A rearrangement was called productive if the CDR3 had no stop codons and remained in frame with V and J, and every other rearrangement was called non-productive. Following IMGT convention, CDR3 was defined as the stretch from the second conserved V-encoded cysteine up to the conserved J-encoded phenylalanine. The earlier analysis of approximately 590 of the donors excluded any sequence lacking an unambiguous match to a single V gene segment. In an earlier analysis of several hundred of the donors, V segments were called functional above 56.7% productive rearrangements and were called segregating when the between-donor standard deviation exceeded 5%. A statistical classification framework was developed to diagnose cytomegalovirus status using the catalog of TCR beta chain sequences. In a later analysis, TCR nucleotide sequences were compared against IMGT/GENE-DB human TR gene sequences so that V and J genes could be assigned. Using the TCRdist pipeline, a later analysis assigned CDR3 sequences along with most-parsimonious VDJ recombination scenarios. In a later analysis, each TCR beta chain was defined by its CDR3 amino acid sequence together with its V-gene family, and reads lacking a unique V-gene family were excluded. A later analysis removed several hundred highly shared, low-generation-probability nucleotide sequences to deal with suspected cross-contamination and a sequencing artifact. In a later analysis, a clonal expansion index for each public chain was calculated from normalized within-repertoire ranks of inferred template counts. Generation probabilities in a later analysis came from a VDJ recombination model fitted to out-of-frame rearrangements, and those results were checked against IGoR. In a later analysis, TCR-TCR, TCR-HLA and TCR-CMV co-occurrence was scored with hypergeometric tests, and a repertoire-size bias correction was applied to TCR pairs. A later analysis estimated false discovery rates by permuting HLA or CMV assignments 20 times. In a later analysis, co-occurring TCRs were grouped using DBSCAN, with TCRdist sequence similarity added in when clustering inside HLA-allele-positive subsets. Repertoires with fewer than 30,000 or more than 120,000 public chains were left out of co-occurrence clustering, as were roughly five repertoires with anomalous nucleotide sharing. The source is immuneACCESS, and TCRdb retained only in-frame sequences with V and J called. Part of the clones is not carried over; for the studies checked, unresolved V genes explain less than half of this, and the remainder is unexplained. Clone size and the V and J calls come from that table; the DNA yielded D and trimming. Across this sample there are 200,000 or so clones, with 75% to 90% seen only once. Less than 7% of the sample is held by the ten biggest clonotypes.

In the germline V gene, CDR1 corresponds to SGHDT and CDR2 to YYEEEE. The trim is 3 bases for V and 0 bases for J, with a gap of 12 bases between the germline ends. The CDR3, from cysteine to phenylalanine, totals 15 residues. Solely the CDR3 DNA is kept, with 45 bases framed from the first base. In total, 630 or so healthy bone marrow donors made up the cohort. Cohort members were all nominally healthy when sampled, although unrecorded immune exposures were likely present. The donor tested CMV seropositive, placing the donor among the approximately 310 seropositive members of the cohort. A peripheral blood sample was collected from each donor, and TCR beta sequencing was performed on peripheral blood mononuclear cells. Genomic DNA extraction from the blood cell samples was performed with the Qiagen DNeasy Blood Extraction Kit. These data originate in a study of cytomegalovirus exposure and HLA in healthy donors (dated by TCRdb to 2015 to 2018). At the level of the whole study: According to an earlier analysis of 587 of the donors, 200 million or so T cells yielded 117 million unique TCR beta sequences and about 300 Gb of sequence data. An early release that covered about 600 HLA-typed donors contained around 300 gigabases of sequencing data and some 87 million unique TCR sequences. Among the roughly 430 genotyped donors, about 85% belonged to the genetic ancestry cluster associated with self-reported Caucasian donors. The study was designed to test whether signatures of past pathogen exposure could be identified by cataloging public T cell receptors. The T cell repertoires of some 670 subjects were profiled by immunosequencing and related to cytomegalovirus serostatus. Along with the approximately 600-subject first cohort, a separate validation cohort of over 90 different subjects was used. High-throughput TCR immunosequencing, statistical association of individual TCRs with disease status, and machine learning were combined to predict cytomegalovirus infection status. In a later analysis, previously published TCR beta repertoires from 600 to 850 donors were re-analyzed and high-resolution HLA genotyping was added so that TCR occurrence patterns could be studied. In the later analysis, no new phenotypic data were used to find candidate immune exposures; instead, reliance was placed on TCR beta sequences and their occurrence across donors. To decide whether each TCR beta V gene segment behaved as functional or pseudogenic, an earlier analysis of approximately 600 of the donors relied on high-throughput TCR beta sequencing. Donor age, sex, ethnicity and CMV serostatus were compiled together with the repertoire data. A later genetic analysis used genome-wide SNP genotypes for about 60% of the roughly 700 donors, treating that subset as a discovery cohort. All discovery cohort repertoires had been generated on a single sequencing platform. Class I and class II HLA loci were covered by the typing at four-digit resolution. Typing coverage differed by locus: A, B, C, DRB1 and DQB1 were typed in roughly 620-640 donors, DQA1 in roughly 510, DPA1 in 600 to 610, and DPB1 in 400 to 480. About five DR-DQ haplotypes were treated as single units for association and clustering because of strong linkage in the cohort. On average, 235,054 unique TCR beta nucleotide sequences were sequenced per donor among some 420 genotyped donors of the cohort, with 15% to 20% of those sequences being non-productive.

The investigation overall reported the following: Broadly in line with IMGT annotations, most TCR beta V segments showed up in productive rearrangements about 87% or about 30% of the time in an earlier analysis of several hundred of the donors. Compared with the approximately 600-donor mean, donors in an Asian-associated ancestry cluster had fewer N-insertions in productive TCRs, according to a later genetic analysis. A later analysis reported that several top co-occurrence clusters appeared linked to parvovirus B19, influenza, CMV and Epstein-Barr virus. The study listed 150 to 200 TCR beta chains as associated with cytomegalovirus. Three of the identified cytomegalovirus-associated TCR beta chains were confirmed in vitro to be specific for cytomegalovirus antigens. In a later genetic analysis, a missense DCLRE1C variant was associated with V-gene and J-gene trimming of TCR beta chains, and the association was replicated in an independent cohort. A further reported finding was that TCR beta sequences accurately predicted the HLA-A and HLA-B alleles for most subjects in the first cohort. Compared with equally common non-associated chains, HLA-associated TCR beta chains in a later analysis were more clonally expanded and had lower generation probabilities. The authors suggested that the approach could potentially be extended to other disease states and immunological phenotypes. Roughly 17 rarely observed V segments, including chromosome 9 orphons, were excluded from the earlier analysis of a few hundred of the donors because counts were too low. Only TCR beta chains were sequenced in this cohort, and the absence of alpha or paired-chain data limited detectable features. Correlated functional status among segregating V segments might reflect linkage disequilibrium, but an unknown experimental factor could not be ruled out. Because the 87-base-pair reads could not distinguish some IMGT-functional V segments, including TRBV6-2 and TRBV6-3, those segments were excluded. In a later analysis, most CMV-associated TCR beta chains were found to appear HLA-restricted, with HLA associations seemingly driven largely by CMV exposure. When HLA alleles, especially DR and DQ, strongly co-occurred, attributing TCR associations to individual alleles was difficult. Most TCR sequences were observed very rarely across donors, whereas some public TCRs were present in many individuals. The classifier was reported to diagnose cytomegalovirus status with high specificity and sensitivity in both the original cohort and the validation cohort. HLA typing was unavailable for some donors at each locus, so association tests used only the typed subset. In a later analysis, around 17,000 TCR beta sequences were associated with specific HLA alleles at a false discovery rate of 0.05. CMV serostatus was the only immune exposure information available for the cohort. In a later analysis, TCR association rates were found to vary across HLA loci, with the most associated TCRs seen for DRB1 alleles and the fewest for HLA-C alleles. Presence/absence analyses assumed roughly uniform sequencing depth across donors, an assumption that may not hold. A cluster of highly shared sequence variants was judged likely to be a technical artifact of the sequencing pipeline.

The rearrangement joined TRBV5-6 to TRBJ1-1; no D gene is confidently identified. This TCR derives from a man aged 35-49 years in good health and CMV-seropositive. The specimen was PBMCs. For the CDR3, the sequence is CASSSSRRLNTEAFF. The DNA reads TGTGCCAGCAGCTCCTCTAGACGCCTGAACACTGAAGCTTTCTTT. Full variable domain (CDR3 extended with the reference TRBV5-6 and TRBJ1-1 proteins): DAGVTQSPTHLIKTRGQQVTLRCSPKSGHDTVSWYQQALGQGPQFIFQYYEEEERQRGNFPDRFSGHQFPNYSSELNVNALLLGDSALYLCASSSSRRLNTEAFFGQGTRLTVV.